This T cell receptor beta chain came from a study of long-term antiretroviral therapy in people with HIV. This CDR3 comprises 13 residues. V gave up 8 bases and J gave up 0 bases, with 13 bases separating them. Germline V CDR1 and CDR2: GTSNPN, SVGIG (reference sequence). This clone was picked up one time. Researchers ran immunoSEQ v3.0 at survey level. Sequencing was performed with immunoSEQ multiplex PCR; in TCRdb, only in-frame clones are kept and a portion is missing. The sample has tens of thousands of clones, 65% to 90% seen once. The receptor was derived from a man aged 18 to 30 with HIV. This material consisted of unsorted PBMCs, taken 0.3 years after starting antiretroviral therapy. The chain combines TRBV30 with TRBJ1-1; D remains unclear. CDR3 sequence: CALYAELNTEAFF. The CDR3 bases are TGTGCCCTATACGCAGAGCTGAACACTGAAGCTTTCTTT.